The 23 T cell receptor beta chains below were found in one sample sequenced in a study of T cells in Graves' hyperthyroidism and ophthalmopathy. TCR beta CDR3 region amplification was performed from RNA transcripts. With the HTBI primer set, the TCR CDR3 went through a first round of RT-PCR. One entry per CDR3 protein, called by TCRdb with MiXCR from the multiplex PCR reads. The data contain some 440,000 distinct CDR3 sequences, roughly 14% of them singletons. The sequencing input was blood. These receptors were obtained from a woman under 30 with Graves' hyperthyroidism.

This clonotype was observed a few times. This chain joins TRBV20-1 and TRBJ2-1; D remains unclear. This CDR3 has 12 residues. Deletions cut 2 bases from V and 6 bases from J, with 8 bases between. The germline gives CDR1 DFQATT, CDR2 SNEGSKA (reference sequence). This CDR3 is CSARMGTNEQFF. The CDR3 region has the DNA TGCAGTGCTAGAATGGGAACCAATGAGCAGTTCTTC.

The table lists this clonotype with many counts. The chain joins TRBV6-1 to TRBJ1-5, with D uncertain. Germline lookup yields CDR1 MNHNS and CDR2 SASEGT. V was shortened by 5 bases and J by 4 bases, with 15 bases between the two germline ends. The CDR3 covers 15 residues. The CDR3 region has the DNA TGTGCCAGCAGTAAAACTACAGATACAAATCAGCCCCAGCATTTT. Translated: CASSKTTDTNQPQHF.

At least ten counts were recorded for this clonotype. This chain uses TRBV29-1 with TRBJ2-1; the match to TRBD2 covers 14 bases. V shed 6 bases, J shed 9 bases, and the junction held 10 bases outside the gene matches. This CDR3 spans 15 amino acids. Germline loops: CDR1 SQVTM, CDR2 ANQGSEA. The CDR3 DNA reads TGCAGCGTAATAGACGGACTAGCGGGAGGTTTTGAGCAGTTCTTC. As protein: CSVIDGLAGGFEQFF.

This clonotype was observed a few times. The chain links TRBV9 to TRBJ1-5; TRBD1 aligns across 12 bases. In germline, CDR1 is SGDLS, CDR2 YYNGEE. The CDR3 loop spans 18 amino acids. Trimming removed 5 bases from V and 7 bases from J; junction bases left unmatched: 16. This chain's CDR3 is CASSTPGTGGEVRQPQHF. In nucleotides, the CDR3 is TGTGCCAGCAGTACCCCCGGGACAGGGGGCGAAGTACGACAGCCCCAGCATTTT.

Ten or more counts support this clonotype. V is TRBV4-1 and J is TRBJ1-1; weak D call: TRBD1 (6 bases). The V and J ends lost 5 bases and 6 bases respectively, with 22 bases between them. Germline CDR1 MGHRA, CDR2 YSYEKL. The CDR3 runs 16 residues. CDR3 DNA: TGCGCCAGCAGCAACGTGGTTAGGGGGGGATTGGCTGAAGCTTTCTTT. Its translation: CASSNVVRGGLAEAFF.

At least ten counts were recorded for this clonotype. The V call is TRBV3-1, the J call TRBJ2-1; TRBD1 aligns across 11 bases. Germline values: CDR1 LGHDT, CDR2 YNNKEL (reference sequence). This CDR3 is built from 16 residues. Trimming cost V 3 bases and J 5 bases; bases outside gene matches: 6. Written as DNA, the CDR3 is TGTGCCAGCAGCCAGTTCGGGACAGGGGGGAACAATGAGCAGTTCTTC. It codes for CASSQFGTGGNNEQFF.

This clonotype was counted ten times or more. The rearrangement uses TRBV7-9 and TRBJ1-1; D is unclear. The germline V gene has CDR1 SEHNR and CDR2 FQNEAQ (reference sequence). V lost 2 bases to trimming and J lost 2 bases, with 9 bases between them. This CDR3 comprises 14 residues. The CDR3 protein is CASSLPLENTEAFF. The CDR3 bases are TGTGCCAGCAGCTTACCTCTAGAAAACACTGAAGCTTTCTTT.

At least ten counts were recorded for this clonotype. The CDR3 DNA reads as TGTGCCAGCAGTTTACGCGGGGGTACCACAGATACGCAGTATTTT. Its protein is CASSLRGGTTDTQYF. The chain couples TRBV12-3 or TRBV12-4 to TRBJ2-3; 7 bases match TRBD2. The CDR3 sequence is 15 residues long. With V trimmed by 2 bases and J by 2 bases, 4 bases remained unmatched.

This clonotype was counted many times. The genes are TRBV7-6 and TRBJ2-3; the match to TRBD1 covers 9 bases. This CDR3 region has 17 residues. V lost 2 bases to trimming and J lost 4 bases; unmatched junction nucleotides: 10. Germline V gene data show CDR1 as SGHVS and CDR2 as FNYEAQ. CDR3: CASSLTGTGIWPDTQYF. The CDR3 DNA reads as TGTGCCAGCAGCTTAACCGGGACAGGGATATGGCCAGATACGCAGTATTTT.

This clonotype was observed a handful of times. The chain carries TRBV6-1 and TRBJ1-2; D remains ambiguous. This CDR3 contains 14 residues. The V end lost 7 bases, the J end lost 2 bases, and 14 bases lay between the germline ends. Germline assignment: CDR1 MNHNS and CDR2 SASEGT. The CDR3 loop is CASTQTPRNYGYTF. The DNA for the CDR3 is TGTGCCAGCACACAGACGCCCAGAAACTATGGCTACACCTTC.

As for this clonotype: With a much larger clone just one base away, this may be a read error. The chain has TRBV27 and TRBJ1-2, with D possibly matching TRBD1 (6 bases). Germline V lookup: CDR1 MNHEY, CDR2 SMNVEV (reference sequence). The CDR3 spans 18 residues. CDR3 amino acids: CASSPGQTLLSLNYGYAF. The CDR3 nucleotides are TGTGCCAGCAGTCCAGGACAGACCCTATTATCTTTAAACTATGGCTACGCCTTC.

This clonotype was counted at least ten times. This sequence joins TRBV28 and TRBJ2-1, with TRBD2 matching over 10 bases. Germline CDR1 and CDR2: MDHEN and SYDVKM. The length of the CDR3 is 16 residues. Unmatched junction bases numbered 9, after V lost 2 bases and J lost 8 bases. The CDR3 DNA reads TGTGCCAGCAGTTTACCAGCGGGAGGGCCATTGGATGAGCAGTTCTTC. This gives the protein CASSLPAGGPLDEQFF.

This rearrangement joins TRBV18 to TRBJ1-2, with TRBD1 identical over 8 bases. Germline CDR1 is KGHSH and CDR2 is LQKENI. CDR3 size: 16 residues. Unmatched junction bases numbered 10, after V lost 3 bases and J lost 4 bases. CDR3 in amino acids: CASSPSGQGLFYGYTF. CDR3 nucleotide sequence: TGTGCCAGCTCACCTTCCGGACAGGGTCTTTTCTATGGCTACACCTTC.

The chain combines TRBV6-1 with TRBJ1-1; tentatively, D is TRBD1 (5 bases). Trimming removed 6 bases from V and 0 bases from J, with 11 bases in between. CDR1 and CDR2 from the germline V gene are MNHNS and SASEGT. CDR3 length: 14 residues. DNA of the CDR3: TGTGCCAGCAGACCCGGGGGGGTGAACACTGAAGCTTTCTTT. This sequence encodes CASRPGGVNTEAFF.

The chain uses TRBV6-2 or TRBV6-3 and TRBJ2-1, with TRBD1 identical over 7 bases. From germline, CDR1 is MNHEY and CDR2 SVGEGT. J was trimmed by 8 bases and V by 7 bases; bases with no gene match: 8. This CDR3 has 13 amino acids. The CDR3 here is CASKGDSFDEQFF. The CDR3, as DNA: TGTGCCAGCAAAGGGGACAGTTTCGATGAGCAGTTCTTC.

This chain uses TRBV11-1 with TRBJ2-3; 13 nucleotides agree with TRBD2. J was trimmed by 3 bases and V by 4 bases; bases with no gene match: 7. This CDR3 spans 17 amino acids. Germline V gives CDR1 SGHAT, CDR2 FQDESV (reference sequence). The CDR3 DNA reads TGTGCCAGCAGCTCGGGACTAGCGGGGCCGGGGACAGATACGCAGTATTTT. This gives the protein CASSSGLAGPGTDTQYF.

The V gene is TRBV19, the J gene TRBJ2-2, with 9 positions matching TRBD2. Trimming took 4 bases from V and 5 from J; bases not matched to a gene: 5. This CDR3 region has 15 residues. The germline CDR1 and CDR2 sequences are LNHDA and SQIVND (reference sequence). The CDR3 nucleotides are TGTGCCAGTAGTACGCGGGGGGGCCGGACCGGGGAGCTGTTTTTT. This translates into CASSTRGGRTGELFF.

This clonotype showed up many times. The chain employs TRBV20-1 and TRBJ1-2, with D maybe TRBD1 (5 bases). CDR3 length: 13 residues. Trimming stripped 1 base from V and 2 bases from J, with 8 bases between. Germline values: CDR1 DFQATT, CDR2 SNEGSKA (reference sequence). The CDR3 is CSARAPGNYGYTF. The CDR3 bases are TGCAGTGCTAGAGCCCCAGGGAACTATGGCTACACCTTC.

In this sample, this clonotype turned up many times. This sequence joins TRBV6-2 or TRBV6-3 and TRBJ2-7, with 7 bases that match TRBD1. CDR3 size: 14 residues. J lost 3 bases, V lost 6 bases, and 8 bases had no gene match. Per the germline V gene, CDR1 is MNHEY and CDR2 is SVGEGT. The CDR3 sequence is CASRQQGSGYEQYF. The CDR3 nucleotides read TGTGCCAGCAGACAACAGGGGTCGGGCTACGAGCAGTACTTC.

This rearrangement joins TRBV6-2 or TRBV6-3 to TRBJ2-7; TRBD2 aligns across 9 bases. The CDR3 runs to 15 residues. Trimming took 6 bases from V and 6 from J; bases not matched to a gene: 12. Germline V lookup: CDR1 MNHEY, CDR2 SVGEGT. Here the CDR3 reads CASRFLAGDPCEQYF. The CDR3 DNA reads TGTGCCAGCAGATTTTTAGCGGGAGACCCCTGCGAGCAGTACTTC.

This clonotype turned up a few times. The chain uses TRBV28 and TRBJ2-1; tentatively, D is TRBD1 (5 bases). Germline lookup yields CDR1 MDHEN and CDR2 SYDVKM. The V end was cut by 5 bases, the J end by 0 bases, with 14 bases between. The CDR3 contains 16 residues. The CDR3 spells CASSGAESSSYNEQFF. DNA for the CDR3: TGTGCCAGCAGTGGGGCGGAGTCGAGCTCCTACAATGAGCAGTTCTTC. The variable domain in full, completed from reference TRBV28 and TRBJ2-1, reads DVKVTQSSRYLVKRTGEKVFLECVQDMDHENMFWYRQDPGLGLRLIYFSYDVKMKEKGDIPEGYSVSREKKERFSLILESASTNQTSMYLCASSGAESSSYNEQFFGPGTRLTVL.

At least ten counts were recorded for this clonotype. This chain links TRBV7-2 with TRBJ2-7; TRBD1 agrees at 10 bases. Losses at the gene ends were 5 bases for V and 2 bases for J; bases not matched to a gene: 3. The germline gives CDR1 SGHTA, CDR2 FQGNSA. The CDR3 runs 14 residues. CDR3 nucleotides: TGTGCCAGCAGCCCAGACAGGGGGCCCTACGAGCAGTACTTC. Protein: CASSPDRGPYEQYF.

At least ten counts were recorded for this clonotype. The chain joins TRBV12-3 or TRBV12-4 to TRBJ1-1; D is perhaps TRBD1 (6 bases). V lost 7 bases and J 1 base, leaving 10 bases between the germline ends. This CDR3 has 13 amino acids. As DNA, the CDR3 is TGTGCCAGCACCTTACAGGGGAACACTGAAGCTTTCTTT. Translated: CASTLQGNTEAFF.